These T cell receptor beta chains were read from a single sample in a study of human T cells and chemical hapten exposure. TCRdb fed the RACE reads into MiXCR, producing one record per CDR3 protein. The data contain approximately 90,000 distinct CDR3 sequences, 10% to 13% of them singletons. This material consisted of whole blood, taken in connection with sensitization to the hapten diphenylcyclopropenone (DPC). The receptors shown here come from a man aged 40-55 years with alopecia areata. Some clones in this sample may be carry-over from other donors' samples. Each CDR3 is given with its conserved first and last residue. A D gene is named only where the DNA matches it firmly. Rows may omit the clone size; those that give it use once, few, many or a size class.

cdr3_nt: TGTGCCAGCAGTTTAGATCCGCCGGGAGGGGCTAGCAATGAGCAGTTCTTC; cdr3_aa: CASSLDPPGGASNEQFF; j_call: TRBJ2-1; clone_size: -; d_call: TRBD2; v_call: TRBV27
cdr3_nt: TGTGCCAGCAGTTTGCAGGCTAGCGGGTCACTTACGCAGTATTTT; cdr3_aa: CASSLQASGSLTQYF; j_call: TRBJ2-3; clone_size: few; d_call: TRBD2; v_call: TRBV12-3/TRBV12-4
cdr3_nt: TGCAGCGTCGTGGGGGAAGGGGGTTTGGGCTACACCTTC; cdr3_aa: CSVVGEGGLGYTF; j_call: TRBJ1-2; clone_size: -; d_call: -; v_call: TRBV29-1
cdr3_nt: TGTGCCTGGAGAATGGCGGGGAGCCAGCCCCAGCATTTT; cdr3_aa: CAWRMAGSQPQHF; j_call: TRBJ1-5; clone_size: many; d_call: -; v_call: TRBV30
cdr3_nt: TGCGCCAGCAGCTTCGGACTAGCGGGTTTAACAGATACGCAGTATTTT; cdr3_aa: CASSFGLAGLTDTQYF; j_call: TRBJ2-3; clone_size: many; d_call: TRBD2; v_call: TRBV5-1
cdr3_nt: TGTGCCAGCAGTTTTTTTGGCACTGAAGCTTTCTTT; cdr3_aa: CASSFFGTEAFF; j_call: TRBJ1-1; clone_size: -; d_call: -; v_call: TRBV27
cdr3_nt: TGTGCCAGCAGTTTCAGTGGGACTATAGACGAGCAGTACTTC; cdr3_aa: CASSFSGTIDEQYF; j_call: TRBJ2-7; clone_size: few; d_call: TRBD2; v_call: TRBV28
cdr3_nt: TGTGCCAGCAGTTACTCGGACAGGTCGACTAAAGCGAAGACCCAGTACTTC; cdr3_aa: CASSYSDRSTKAKTQYF; j_call: TRBJ2-5; clone_size: -; d_call: TRBD1; v_call: TRBV6-2/TRBV6-3
cdr3_nt: TGTGCCAGCAGTTTAGATGCATGGACCTTGGGGGAAAAACTGTTTTTT; cdr3_aa: CASSLDAWTLGEKLFF; j_call: TRBJ1-4; clone_size: few; d_call: -; v_call: TRBV7-8
cdr3_nt: TGCGCCAGCAGCTTGCCAGGAGCAGATACGCAGTATTTT; cdr3_aa: CASSLPGADTQYF; j_call: TRBJ2-3; clone_size: -; d_call: -; v_call: TRBV5-1
cdr3_nt: TGTGCCAGCAGCTTGGGACTAGCGGGGAAAGAGACCCAGTACTTC; cdr3_aa: CASSLGLAGKETQYF; j_call: TRBJ2-5; clone_size: -; d_call: TRBD2; v_call: TRBV7-6
cdr3_nt: TGTGCCAGCTCACCACCGGGACAGGGTGGTGGGGCCAACGTCCTGACTTTC; cdr3_aa: CASSPPGQGGGANVLTF; j_call: TRBJ2-6; clone_size: -; d_call: TRBD1; v_call: TRBV18
cdr3_nt: TGTGCCAGCTCACCACCATCTTCCACAGATACGCAGTATTTT; cdr3_aa: CASSPPSSTDTQYF; j_call: TRBJ2-3; clone_size: many; d_call: -; v_call: TRBV18
cdr3_nt: TGTGCCAGTAGTCCTCAGACTAGCGGGGGGGCTGGTGAGCAGTTCTTC; cdr3_aa: CASSPQTSGGAGEQFF; j_call: TRBJ2-1; clone_size: few; d_call: TRBD2; v_call: TRBV19
cdr3_nt: TGCGCCAGCAGCTTGAGCAGGGGGAACACTGAAGCTTTCTTT; cdr3_aa: CASSLSRGNTEAFF; j_call: TRBJ1-1; clone_size: many; d_call: -; v_call: TRBV5-1
cdr3_nt: TGCAGCGCAAGGAGGGGGGGCAATGAGCAGTTCTTC; cdr3_aa: CSARRGGNEQFF; j_call: TRBJ2-1; clone_size: -; d_call: -; v_call: TRBV29-1
cdr3_nt: TGCAGTGTCTTAAGCGGGACCTCCGGACTAGGGGGGAGACATGAGCAGTTCTTC; cdr3_aa: CSVLSGTSGLGGRHEQFF; j_call: TRBJ2-1; clone_size: few; d_call: -; v_call: TRBV20-1
cdr3_nt: TGTGCCACCAGCAGCAGGGAGGATGAGCAGTTCTTC; cdr3_aa: CATSSREDEQFF; j_call: TRBJ2-1; clone_size: many; d_call: -; v_call: TRBV15
cdr3_nt: TGCAGCGTTGACAGGGCCTCCCAAGAGACCCAGTACTTC; cdr3_aa: CSVDRASQETQYF; j_call: TRBJ2-5; clone_size: many; d_call: -; v_call: TRBV29-1
cdr3_nt: TGTGCCAGCAGCCGCCCCTTAGTAGCGAACACTGAAGCTTTCTTT; cdr3_aa: CASSRPLVANTEAFF; j_call: TRBJ1-1; clone_size: few; d_call: -; v_call: TRBV5-6
cdr3_nt: TGTGCCAGCAGCATGACAGGGGAGCAGTACTTC; cdr3_aa: CASSMTGEQYF; j_call: TRBJ2-7; clone_size: few; d_call: TRBD1; v_call: TRBV5-5
cdr3_nt: TGTGCCAGCAGCCAATACGAGCAGTACTTC; cdr3_aa: CASSQYEQYF; j_call: TRBJ2-7; clone_size: -; d_call: -; v_call: TRBV28
cdr3_nt: TGTGCCAGCAGCTTAGGGGCCGGGACAGGGGCCTACGAGCAGTACTTC; cdr3_aa: CASSLGAGTGAYEQYF; j_call: TRBJ2-7; clone_size: many; d_call: TRBD1; v_call: TRBV7-2
cdr3_nt: TGTGCCAGCAGTCCCGGACTAGCGGGAGCCCTAACCCAGTACTTC; cdr3_aa: CASSPGLAGALTQYF; j_call: TRBJ2-5; clone_size: few; d_call: TRBD2; v_call: TRBV6-2/TRBV6-3
cdr3_nt: TGTGCCAGTAGCAAACAGGGGGGTCTTTCCAATCAGCCCCAGCATTTT; cdr3_aa: CASSKQGGLSNQPQHF; j_call: TRBJ1-5; clone_size: few; d_call: TRBD1; v_call: TRBV19
cdr3_nt: TGCGCCAGCAGCCAAGGTAGCGGGGGTAAAAACATTCAGTACTTC; cdr3_aa: CASSQGSGGKNIQYF; j_call: TRBJ2-4; clone_size: -; d_call: TRBD2; v_call: TRBV4-3
cdr3_nt: TGCGCCAGCAGCTTGGAAGGGGGTGGTCAGCCCCAGCATTTT; cdr3_aa: CASSLEGGGQPQHF; j_call: TRBJ1-5; clone_size: -; d_call: -; v_call: TRBV5-1
cdr3_nt: TGTGCCAGCAGCATGGGGATGGCTGCCGAGCAGTACTTC; cdr3_aa: CASSMGMAAEQYF; j_call: TRBJ2-7; clone_size: -; d_call: -; v_call: TRBV21-1
cdr3_nt: TGTGCCAGCCGTCCTTGGCGTGCAGGGAGGGAAGATCAGCCCCAGCATTTT; cdr3_aa: CASRPWRAGREDQPQHF; j_call: TRBJ1-5; clone_size: few; d_call: -; v_call: TRBV28
cdr3_nt: TGTGCCAGCAGCCAGACCATCCGCCCGGACATCTCCTACGAGCAGTACTTC; cdr3_aa: CASSQTIRPDISYEQYF; j_call: TRBJ2-7; clone_size: once; d_call: -; v_call: TRBV12-3/TRBV12-4
cdr3_nt: TGTGCCAGCAACCCGCCCGCGCACGGGGGGTGGACCGGGGAGCTGTTTTTT; cdr3_aa: CASNPPAHGGWTGELFF; j_call: TRBJ2-2; clone_size: -; d_call: TRBD2; v_call: TRBV7-9